Given below is one T cell receptor beta chain in context. Based on its abundance in the sample, this clonotype is medium-sized (0.01 to 0.1%). Its antigen specificity is not known. Per-base quality was not reported, and no clone a single base away is much larger than it. cDNA synthesis used template-switch 5'RACE with a primer carrying a 10-nucleotide random unique molecular identifier tagging each TCR transcript. Every sequencing run yielded over 180 million TCR-beta sequences covering 15-18 subjects. The RNeasy kit was used for extraction of total RNA. Using the KAPA Real-time Library Amplification kit, TCR-beta VDJ regions were amplified with primers for the TCR constant region and the 5'RACE anchor. Sample indexes and Illumina adaptors were added in a first PCR, and a second PCR then increased library yield. The roughly 650 bp TCR product was size-selected on a 2% E-gel SizeSelection system after Ampure bead purification. Library quality was checked on a Bioanalyzer, concentration was measured with Qubit, and libraries were quantified with the Kapa Library Quantification kit before pooling. Libraries were sequenced paired-end 2 x 150 bp on an Illumina HiSeq 2500. To increase sequence diversity, roughly 24-30% phiX was spiked into each library pool. As for the authors' bioinformatics: Quality-filtered reads were processed with the UMI-based MiGEC pipeline, which removed over 75% of raw TCR sequences during error correction. IMGT germline references were used for alignment of VDJ genes, and clonotypes were defined by a unique CDR3 amino acid sequence together with V-J genes. VDJtools evaluated clonal expansion, Shannon diversity and CDR3 relatedness (CalcPairwiseDistances, ClusterSamples); CLCbio workbench built phylogenetic trees. Clones with at least 8 unique UMIs were defined as expanded, with this threshold being based on coefficient-of-variation modelling across technical triplicates. The public reads were reprocessed in TCRdb via fastp at Q25 and MiXCR, keeping in-frame beta chains. Every entry covers one CDR3 protein and lists the most common genes and DNA from its rows. TCRdb, rather than the study authors, made the V and J calls. The sample has just under 45,000 distinct CDR3 sequences on record, under 25% of them singletons. About 4.5% of the sample lies in the top ten.

Sequences MNHEY (CDR1) and SMNVEV (CDR2) are obtained from the germline V gene (reference sequence). V loses 7 bases, J loses 0 bases, and the germline ends lie 19 bases apart. Measured from the cysteine to the phenylalanine, the CDR3 is 17 residues long. Only the CDR3 DNA stays, 51 bases, in frame from base 1. These data come from a study of neurological immune-mediated disorders (dated 2019 in TCRdb). For the wider study: Peripheral blood TCR-beta repertoires from patients with HTLV-I-associated myelopathy (HAM/TSP), patients with multiple sclerosis, and healthy controls were compared in the study using UMI-based sequencing. Technical triplicate libraries were sequenced to precisely calculate how much the frequency of each individual clone varied. Of the approximately 65 subjects in the cohort, some 14 were HAM/TSP patients, around 35 were multiple sclerosis patients, and approximately 20 were healthy controls. The roughly 110 TCR-beta libraries covered PBMC samples along with longitudinal samples, technical triplicates, and paired sorted CD4+ and CD8+ T-cell subsets.

Results the study describes overall, beyond this receptor: Expanded clones from different subjects shared no identical CDR3 amino acid sequences, which suggests that TCR-beta repertoires were private in all groups. The highest TCR clonal expansion was observed in HAM/TSP patients, whereas the lowest was observed in MS patients, even when compared with healthy controls.

The time point tag for this specimen amounts to: technical triplicate 3. Libraries from unsorted PBMCs were made from 2 million PBMCs kept in RNAlater at -80 degrees C until RNA extraction. Peripheral blood was subjected to Ficoll-Hypaque density gradient centrifugation to isolate PBMCs, which were then cryopreserved in liquid nitrogen. Here the chain combines TRBV27 and TRBJ2-1, with TRBD1 as a weak D call on 6 bases. The sequenced material came from PBMCs. The clonotype comes from a man aged 55 to 70 with HTLV-1-associated myelopathy (HAM/TSP). The CDR3 protein: CASTSMGAPHSYNEQFF. The DNA is TGTGCCAGCACCAGTATGGGGGCCCCGCACTCCTACAATGAGCAGTTCTTC.